The 11 T cell receptor beta chains presented below share a single source sample, sequenced in a study of human T cells and chemical hapten exposure (TCRdb year 2021). This specimen's time point label, interpreted: pre-sensitization, week 0. Read against the paper, the sample's treatment or condition label means: therapeutic diphenylcyclopropenone sensitization with weekly scalp DPC. The library was obtained by RACE. Sequenced using a NextSeq 500. TCRdb itself trimmed the public reads at Q25 with fastp, ran MiXCR and retained productive beta chains. Rows with a matching CDR3 protein are joined into one entry that keeps the most common DNA and genes. In this sample the table shows about 64,000 distinct CDR3 sequences, 11% of which occur a single time. 3% to 4.5% of the sample is taken by the ten largest. The material was whole blood, obtained in connection with sensitization to the hapten diphenylcyclopropenone (DPC). The receptors derive from a woman aged 35 to 49 with alopecia areata. Some clones in this sample may be carry-over from other donors' samples.

The chain combines TRBV6-9 with TRBJ2-5; tentative D call: TRBD2 (5 bases). The CDR3 contains 12 residues. With 8 bases removed from V and 5 bases from J, the gap between germline ends came to 12 bases. CDR1 MNHGY and CDR2 SVAAGI come from the germline V gene. The CDR3 here is CASDNKRETQYF. CDR3 nucleotide sequence: TGTGCCAGCGATAATAAGCGGGAGACCCAGTACTTC.

The genes are TRBV7-3 and TRBJ2-5; no firm D call. The V gene lost 3 bases and the J gene lost 0 bases, with 8 bases spanning the gap. CDR3 length equals 14 residues. From germline, CDR1 is SGHTA and CDR2 FQGTGA. The CDR3 DNA is TGTGCCAGCAGCTTGAGTGGCCACCAAGAGACCCAGTACTTC. It yields the protein CASSLSGHQETQYF.

V and J are TRBV29-1 and TRBJ1-1, with a possible D match to TRBD1 (5 bases). Trimming pared 4 bases from V and 6 bases from J, leaving 12 bases between. The CDR3 runs 12 residues. CDR1 and CDR2 (germline): SQVTM, ANQGSEA. CDR3 DNA: TGCAGCGTTGGAAGGGGAGGCGCTGAAGCTTTCTTT. Amino acid sequence: CSVGRGGAEAFF.

The V and J genes are TRBV18 and TRBJ1-6; D call uncertain. Germline CDR1 reads KGHSH; CDR2 reads LQKENI. The ends were cut back, 2 bases at V and 8 bases at J, with 10 bases in the middle. This CDR3 has 14 residues. CDR3 loop: CASSPLTTDSPLHF. The CDR3 nucleotides are TGTGCCAGCTCACCATTAACCACGGATTCACCCCTCCACTTT.

About this clonotype: A much larger clone is a single base away; this may be a read error. The rearrangement links TRBV28 to TRBJ2-3; D remains ambiguous. The better agreement between TRBJ1-5 and the DNA end casts doubt on the J call. Germline CDR1 reads MDHEN; CDR2 reads SYDVKM. The CDR3 contains 18 residues. DNA for the CDR3: TGTGCCAGCAGTTCCTGGACTAGCGCATCGTCTAGCACAGATACGCAGCATTTT. As protein: CASSSWTSASSSTDTQHF.

The J gene is TRBJ1-5, the V gene TRBV29-1; tentatively, D is TRBD1 (6 bases). Germline assignment: CDR1 SQVTM and CDR2 ANQGSEA. V was trimmed by 5 bases and J by 4 bases, leaving 18 bases between them. This CDR3 is 15 amino acids long. CDR3: CSVTTGLGANQPQHF. CDR3 coding DNA: TGCAGCGTTACCACAGGGTTAGGTGCAAATCAGCCCCAGCATTTT. Drawing the rest from reference TRBV29-1 and TRBJ1-5, the complete variable domain is SAVISQKPSRDICQRGTSLTIQCQVDSQVTMMFWYRQQPGQSLTLIATANQGSEATYESGFVIDKFPISRPNLTFSTLTVSNMSPEDSSIYLCSVTTGLGANQPQHFGDGTRLSIL.

J is TRBJ1-6 and V is TRBV9; D unresolved. This CDR3 is 13 amino acids long. In germline, CDR1 is SGDLS, CDR2 YYNGEE. Trimming shortened V by 3 bases and J by 9 bases, and 10 bases separated the two germline ends. CDR3 bases: TGTGCCAGCAGCGCCAACGAGGGTTCACCCCTCCACTTT. Amino acid sequence: CASSANEGSPLHF.

The table lists this clonotype with a few counts. DNA for the CDR3: TGTGCCAGCAGTTTAGAGCCCGGGGATGGCTACACCTTC. Its translation: CASSLEPGDGYTF. The chain couples TRBV12-3 or TRBV12-4 to TRBJ1-2; the D is unclear. This CDR3 has 13 residues. The V gene lost 1 base and the J gene lost 6 bases, with 9 bases spanning the gap.

There are many counts of this clonotype. The chain has TRBV7-2 and TRBJ2-1; D is ambiguous. The CDR3 covers 11 residues. Germline assignment: CDR1 SGHTA and CDR2 FQGNSA. Trimming pared 5 bases from V and 5 bases from J, leaving 4 bases between. CDR3 DNA: TGTGCCAGCAGCATCCACAATGAGCAGTTCTTC. It is translated as CASSIHNEQFF.

This clonotype was counted between two and nine times. The CDR3 nucleotides read TGTGCCAGCAGTTTAGTCCCTGAGGGGACCCAGTACTTC. Protein: CASSLVPEGTQYF. The J gene is TRBJ2-5, the V gene TRBV28; perhaps TRBD2 as D (5 bases). V was clipped by 2 bases and J by 7 bases, with 11 bases between them. Germline V gene sequence: CDR1 MDHEN, CDR2 SYDVKM. CDR3 size: 13 residues. Full variable domain (remainder filled in from reference TRBV28 and TRBJ2-5): DVKVTQSSRYLVKRTGEKVFLECVQDMDHENMFWYRQDPGLGLRLIYFSYDVKMKEKGDIPEGYSVSREKKERFSLILESASTNQTSMYLCASSLVPEGTQYFGPGTRLLVL.

This chain uses TRBV11-2 with TRBJ1-1; 9 bases agree with TRBD1. The V gene's germline CDR1 is SGHAT and CDR2 FQNNGV. This CDR3 contains 16 residues. J lost 0 bases, V lost 3 bases, and 5 bases had no gene match. CDR3 region: CASSLGTGPMNTEAFF. In DNA, the CDR3 is TGTGCCAGCAGCTTGGGGACAGGGCCTATGAACACTGAAGCTTTCTTT.